This record looks at one T cell receptor (beta chain) sequence and its context. The antigen remains unidentified. The sample's treatment: oral pan-JAK inhibitor, 5-10 mg twice daily. The source of the sample is a study of CD8+ T cells in alopecia areata. Study conclusions and caveats: Many expanded lesional clones stayed in scalp and blood while on tofacitinib.

The V gene lost 0 bases and the J gene lost 5 bases, with 13 bases spanning the gap. Germline values: CDR1 LNHNV, CDR2 YYDKDF (reference sequence). The CDR3 extends over 15 amino acids. The sequencing template was cDNA reverse transcribed from extracted RNA. Assay used: immunoSEQ multiplex PCR; TCRdb lists only in-frame clones, some missing. The data contain under 95,000 clones, about three quarters of them singletons. The sequence was obtained from a human donor with alopecia areata. The rearrangement uses TRBV15 and TRBJ2-5, with D unresolved. The specimen was CD8+ T cells sorted from blood, collected at approximately week 45, from a patient treated with tofacitinib. The CDR3 loop reads CATSRDSRSSETQYF. The CDR3 nucleotides read TGTGCCACCAGCAGAGATTCTCGGAGCTCCGAGACCCAGTACTTC.